This is a list of T cell receptor beta chains from one sample in a study of vaccination effects on CD4 cells after COVID-19. These receptors lack a known antigen. Some clones are missing from TCRdb's copy, which holds only in-frame ones; the method was immunoSEQ multiplex PCR. Among about 14,000 clones, 72% were seen once, and the ten largest hold more than 8%. The sequencing here drew on CD4+ T cells from PBMCs cultured with SARS-CoV-2 spike peptides, taken after COVID-19 vaccination. These receptors were collected from a human donor who received a COVID-19 vaccine. The CDR3 runs from the conserved cysteine through the conserved F or W. The D gene is left open where the match is weak. Only part of the rows carry a size: once, few, many, or a class if the clone is expanded.

CDR3aa: CASSTNYEQYF; CDR3nt: TGTGCCAGCAGTACAAATTACGAGCAGTACTTC; abundance: few; d_gene: .; len: 11; v_gene: TRBV6-6; j_gene: TRBJ2-7
CDR3aa: CASIRDRMENTGELFF; CDR3nt: TGCGCCAGCATAAGAGACAGGATGGAGAACACCGGGGAGCTGTTTTTT; abundance: .; d_gene: .; len: 16; v_gene: TRBV5-1; j_gene: TRBJ2-2
CDR3aa: CASSEGAGGYTF; CDR3nt: TGTGCCAGCAGTGAGGGGGCAGGAGGCTACACCTTC; abundance: .; d_gene: .; len: 12; v_gene: TRBV6-1; j_gene: TRBJ1-2
CDR3aa: CASSLAPRGGQETQYF; CDR3nt: TGTGCCAGCAGCTTGGCCCCCAGGGGGGGACAAGAGACCCAGTACTTC; abundance: .; d_gene: .; len: 16; v_gene: TRBV5-4; j_gene: TRBJ2-5
CDR3aa: CASSYTDTQYF; CDR3nt: TGTGCCAGCAGCTATACAGATACGCAGTATTTT; abundance: .; d_gene: .; len: 11; v_gene: TRBV7-2; j_gene: TRBJ2-3
CDR3aa: CATSRDLAGEQYF; CDR3nt: TGTGCCACCAGCAGAGATCTGGCCGGGGAGCAGTACTTC; abundance: .; d_gene: .; len: 13; v_gene: TRBV15; j_gene: TRBJ2-7
CDR3aa: CASSSPRQDEQYF; CDR3nt: TGTGCCAGCAGTTCACCCCGACAGGACGAGCAGTACTTC; abundance: .; d_gene: .; len: 13; v_gene: TRBV28; j_gene: TRBJ2-7
CDR3aa: CASTTGQGANNEQFF; CDR3nt: TGTGCCAGCACCACGGGACAGGGGGCGAACAATGAGCAGTTCTTC; abundance: few; d_gene: TRBD1; len: 15; v_gene: TRBV28; j_gene: TRBJ2-1
CDR3aa: CASSVGGAGYGYTF; CDR3nt: TGTGCCAGCAGTGTTGGAGGGGCTGGCTATGGCTACACCTTC; abundance: .; d_gene: .; len: 14; v_gene: TRBV2; j_gene: TRBJ1-2
CDR3aa: CASSLGVNYGYTF; CDR3nt: TGTGCCAGCAGCCTTGGGGTTAACTATGGCTACACCTTC; abundance: .; d_gene: .; len: 13; v_gene: TRBV12-3/TRBV12-4; j_gene: TRBJ1-2
CDR3aa: CASSFGVEAGELFF; CDR3nt: TGTGCCAGCTCCTTCGGCGTGGAAGCCGGGGAGCTGTTTTTT; abundance: .; d_gene: .; len: 14; v_gene: TRBV18; j_gene: TRBJ2-2
CDR3aa: CASSPAGRNTEAFF; CDR3nt: TGTGCCAGCTCACCGGCAGGGCGAAACACTGAAGCTTTCTTT; abundance: medium-sized; d_gene: .; len: 14; v_gene: TRBV18; j_gene: TRBJ1-1
CDR3aa: CASTPKPKQVAPGNQPQHF; CDR3nt: TGTGCCAGCACCCCAAAACCCAAACAGGTGGCGCCCGGCAATCAGCCCCAGCATTTT; abundance: .; d_gene: .; len: 19; v_gene: TRBV7-2; j_gene: TRBJ1-5
CDR3aa: CASSSTLRQGYTF; CDR3nt: TGTGCCAGCAGCTCGACCCTCCGACAGGGCTACACCTTC; abundance: once; d_gene: .; len: 13; v_gene: TRBV7-2; j_gene: TRBJ1-2
CDR3aa: CAWRDRGTGELFF; CDR3nt: TGTGCCTGGAGAGACAGGGGCACCGGGGAGCTGTTTTTT; abundance: few; d_gene: TRBD1; len: 13; v_gene: TRBV30; j_gene: TRBJ2-2
CDR3aa: CASSLEGGPEGAFF; CDR3nt: TGCGCCAGCAGCTTGGAGGGGGGGCCAGAGGGAGCTTTCTTT; abundance: .; d_gene: .; len: 14; v_gene: TRBV5-1; j_gene: TRBJ1-1
CDR3aa: CSVVVGLGGNQPQHF; CDR3nt: TGCAGCGTTGTGGTTGGACTCGGAGGCAATCAGCCCCAGCATTTT; abundance: .; d_gene: .; len: 15; v_gene: TRBV29-1; j_gene: TRBJ1-5
CDR3aa: CASSRGGDGYTF; CDR3nt: TGTGCCAGCTCACGTGGGGGCGACGGCTACACCTTC; abundance: .; d_gene: .; len: 12; v_gene: TRBV18; j_gene: TRBJ1-2
CDR3aa: CASSQAVRGLSEQYF; CDR3nt: TGTGCCAGCAGCCAAGCCGTAAGGGGCCTGAGCGAGCAGTACTTC; abundance: .; d_gene: .; len: 15; v_gene: TRBV3-1/TRBV3-2; j_gene: TRBJ2-7
CDR3aa: CASSYSGGAGLYEQYF; CDR3nt: TGTGCCAGCAGTTACTCGGGTGGGGCAGGCCTCTACGAGCAGTACTTC; abundance: .; d_gene: .; len: 16; v_gene: TRBV6-5; j_gene: TRBJ2-7
CDR3aa: CASSTPRGPQHF; CDR3nt: TGTGCCAGCAGTACCCCACGGGGTCCCCAGCATTTT; abundance: .; d_gene: .; len: 12; v_gene: TRBV28; j_gene: TRBJ1-5
CDR3aa: CASSLAPGPYGYTF; CDR3nt: TGTGCCAGCAGCTTAGCACCCGGGCCCTATGGCTACACCTTC; abundance: .; d_gene: .; len: 14; v_gene: TRBV7-2; j_gene: TRBJ1-2
CDR3aa: CASSLYLGRTDTQYF; CDR3nt: TGTGCCAGCAGTTTATATCTGGGGAGGACAGATACGCAGTATTTT; abundance: .; d_gene: .; len: 15; v_gene: TRBV27; j_gene: TRBJ2-3
CDR3aa: CASSLSYRRNTGELFF; CDR3nt: TGTGCCAGCAGTTTATCGTACAGACGGAACACCGGGGAGCTGTTTTTT; abundance: .; d_gene: .; len: 16; v_gene: TRBV27; j_gene: TRBJ2-2
CDR3aa: CASSVEPGWNTEAFF; CDR3nt: TGTGCCAGCAGCGTAGAGCCGGGGTGGAACACTGAAGCTTTCTTT; abundance: .; d_gene: .; len: 15; v_gene: TRBV9; j_gene: TRBJ1-1
CDR3aa: CASSLWASGPIEQFF; CDR3nt: TGTGCCAGCAGTTTATGGGCTAGCGGGCCGATCGAGCAGTTCTTC; abundance: once; d_gene: TRBD2; len: 15; v_gene: TRBV27; j_gene: TRBJ2-1
CDR3aa: CASRGAGEWETQYF; CDR3nt: TGTGCCAGCAGAGGAGCGGGAGAGTGGGAGACCCAGTACTTC; abundance: .; d_gene: TRBD2; len: 14; v_gene: TRBV6-5; j_gene: TRBJ2-5
CDR3aa: CASSLSGTGELFF; CDR3nt: TGTGCCAGCAGTTTATCCGGCACCGGGGAGCTGTTTTTT; abundance: .; d_gene: .; len: 13; v_gene: TRBV28; j_gene: TRBJ2-2
CDR3aa: CAWSGLAGARTDTQYF; CDR3nt: TGTGCCTGGAGTGGGCTAGCGGGGGCCCGCACAGATACGCAGTATTTT; abundance: medium-sized; d_gene: TRBD2; len: 16; v_gene: TRBV30; j_gene: TRBJ2-3
CDR3aa: CASSLTGASSSYEQYF; CDR3nt: TGTGCCAGTAGCCTCACAGGGGCCTCCAGCTCCTACGAGCAGTACTTC; abundance: .; d_gene: TRBD1; len: 16; v_gene: TRBV19; j_gene: TRBJ2-7
CDR3aa: CASSLDGLGNTGELFF; CDR3nt: TGCGCCAGCAGCTTGGACGGTTTGGGGAACACCGGGGAGCTGTTTTTT; abundance: .; d_gene: .; len: 16; v_gene: TRBV5-1; j_gene: TRBJ2-2
CDR3aa: CSARTSGSLYF; CDR3nt: TGCAGTGCTAGAACTAGCGGGAGTTTGTATTTT; abundance: .; d_gene: TRBD2; len: 11; v_gene: TRBV20-1; j_gene: TRBJ2-3
CDR3aa: CASSQDVASGSIETQYF; CDR3nt: TGTGCCAGCAGCCAAGATGTGGCTAGCGGGAGTATAGAGACCCAGTACTTC; abundance: .; d_gene: TRBD2; len: 17; v_gene: TRBV3-1/TRBV3-2; j_gene: TRBJ2-5
CDR3aa: CASSLAFGSQETQYF; CDR3nt: TGTGCCAGCAGCTTGGCCTTTGGCAGCCAAGAGACCCAGTACTTC; abundance: once; d_gene: .; len: 15; v_gene: TRBV5-4; j_gene: TRBJ2-5
CDR3aa: CASSLDYSPLHF; CDR3nt: TGTGCCAGCTCACTTGATTATTCACCCCTCCACTTT; abundance: .; d_gene: .; len: 12; v_gene: TRBV18; j_gene: TRBJ1-6
CDR3aa: CASSVEGSSGNTIYF; CDR3nt: TGTGCCAGCAGCGTAGAGGGGAGCTCTGGAAACACCATATATTTT; abundance: .; d_gene: .; len: 15; v_gene: TRBV9; j_gene: TRBJ1-3
CDR3aa: CASSPPLEYYGYTF; CDR3nt: TGTGCCAGCAGCCCCCCTCTCGAATACTATGGCTACACCTTC; abundance: .; d_gene: .; len: 14; v_gene: TRBV28; j_gene: TRBJ1-2
CDR3aa: CASSPQGRTGNTIYF; CDR3nt: TGTGCCAGTAGCCCTCAGGGGAGAACTGGAAACACCATATATTTT; abundance: .; d_gene: .; len: 15; v_gene: TRBV19; j_gene: TRBJ1-3
CDR3aa: CASSQRAGVHEQYF; CDR3nt: TGTGCCAGCAGCCAAAGAGCGGGAGTCCACGAGCAGTACTTC; abundance: .; d_gene: TRBD2; len: 14; v_gene: TRBV3-1/TRBV3-2; j_gene: TRBJ2-7
CDR3aa: CASSGPAEKLFF; CDR3nt: TGTGCCAGTAGCGGACCGGCTGAAAAACTGTTTTTT; abundance: .; d_gene: .; len: 12; v_gene: TRBV19; j_gene: TRBJ1-4
CDR3aa: CASRPTLSSEQYF; CDR3nt: TGTGCCAGCAGGCCGACCTTGAGCTCCGAGCAGTACTTC; abundance: .; d_gene: .; len: 13; v_gene: TRBV14; j_gene: TRBJ2-7
CDR3aa: CASSQQAGGFNTEAFF; CDR3nt: TGTGCCAGCAGCCAGCAGGCGGGGGGGTTTAACACTGAAGCTTTCTTT; abundance: .; d_gene: .; len: 16; v_gene: TRBV3-1/TRBV3-2; j_gene: TRBJ1-1
CDR3aa: CASSTAINYGYTF; CDR3nt: TGTGCCAGCAGTACAGCGATTAACTATGGCTACACCTTC; abundance: .; d_gene: .; len: 13; v_gene: TRBV27; j_gene: TRBJ1-2
CDR3aa: CASSTGVSNTGELFF; CDR3nt: TGTGCCAGCAGCACAGGAGTCTCGAACACCGGGGAGCTGTTTTTT; abundance: .; d_gene: .; len: 15; v_gene: TRBV6-5; j_gene: TRBJ2-2
CDR3aa: CASKWLEGAGANVLTF; CDR3nt: TGTGCCAGCAAATGGCTTGAGGGAGCTGGGGCCAACGTCCTGACTTTC; abundance: medium-sized; d_gene: .; len: 16; v_gene: TRBV11-2; j_gene: TRBJ2-6
CDR3aa: CASSKAIGIPDDEQFF; CDR3nt: TGTGCCAGCTCCAAAGCTATCGGGATTCCCGACGATGAGCAGTTCTTC; abundance: .; d_gene: .; len: 16; v_gene: TRBV9; j_gene: TRBJ2-1
CDR3aa: CSASSWPVGNTIYF; CDR3nt: TGCAGTGCTAGTTCGTGGCCAGTCGGAAACACCATATATTTT; abundance: .; d_gene: .; len: 14; v_gene: TRBV20-1; j_gene: TRBJ1-3
CDR3aa: CASSQDRGVTEAFF; CDR3nt: TGTGCCAGCAGTCAGGACAGGGGAGTCACTGAAGCTTTCTTT; abundance: .; d_gene: TRBD1; len: 14; v_gene: TRBV5-4; j_gene: TRBJ1-1
CDR3aa: CASSADRVNTEAFF; CDR3nt: TGTGCCAGCAGCGCCGACCGTGTGAACACTGAAGCTTTCTTT; abundance: .; d_gene: .; len: 14; v_gene: TRBV9; j_gene: TRBJ1-1
CDR3aa: CASSLGGGRETQYF; CDR3nt: TGTGCCAGCAGCTTAGGAGGGGGAAGAGAGACCCAGTACTTC; abundance: .; d_gene: .; len: 14; v_gene: TRBV7-9; j_gene: TRBJ2-5
CDR3aa: CASSPSGLAGGLTGELFF; CDR3nt: TGTGCCAGCAGTCCCTCGGGACTAGCGGGAGGCCTCACCGGGGAGCTGTTTTTT; abundance: .; d_gene: TRBD2; len: 18; v_gene: TRBV27; j_gene: TRBJ2-2